The 5 T cell receptor beta chains below come from one sample, sequenced in a study of blood T cell repertoires in COVID-19. Using immunoSEQ multiplex PCR, the repertoire was profiled, and TCRdb retains in-frame clones only, with some absent. The sample has around 260,000 clones, just over 85% seen once; the top ten hold under 3.5%. Input material: peripheral blood. The receptors stem from a woman in her 30s with active or convalescent COVID-19.

The sample holds one count of this clone. CDR3 residues: CASRGAGKVTEAFF. The CDR3 coding sequence is TGTGCCAGCAGAGGGGCAGGGAAGGTGACTGAAGCTTTCTTT. J is TRBJ1-1 and V is TRBV25-1; a weak D match, TRBD1 (5 bases). In germline, CDR1 is MGHDK, CDR2 SYGVNS. The V and J ends lost 6 bases and 5 bases respectively, with 16 bases between them. This CDR3 comprises 14 residues. The full variable domain, its missing parts supplied by reference TRBV25-1 and TRBJ1-1, is EADIYQTPRYLVIGTGKKITLECSQTMGHDKMYWYQQDPGMELHLIHYSYGVNSTEKGDLSSESTVSRIRTEHFPLTLESARPSHTSQYLCASRGAGKVTEAFFGQGTRLTVV.

The chain links TRBV12-3 or TRBV12-4 to TRBJ2-1; D perhaps matches TRBD1 (7 bases). The CDR3 is 11 amino acids. V was cut by 4 bases and J by 10 bases, with 8 bases left in between. The CDR3 reads CASSSGGEQFF. The CDR3, as DNA: TGTGCCAGCAGTTCAGGGGGGGAGCAGTTCTTC.

The table lists this clone with a few counts. This sequence joins TRBV7-2 and TRBJ1-6; 7 nucleotides align to TRBD1. The germline V gene encodes CDR1 SGHTA and CDR2 FQGNSA. After removal of 5 bases from V and 9 bases from J, the junction contained 7 bases not matched to a gene. The CDR3 is 14 residues long. This CDR3 is CASSPDRIGSPLHF. The CDR3 DNA reads TGTGCCAGCAGCCCGGACAGGATTGGTTCACCCCTCCACTTT.

The chain links TRBV19 to TRBJ2-2; 7 nucleotides agree with TRBD1. Trimming removed 7 bases from V and 1 base from J; junction bases left unmatched: 15. This CDR3 spans 18 amino acids. CDR1 and CDR2 from the germline V gene are LNHDA and SQIVND (reference sequence). The CDR3 loop reads CASKNGLLWTGNTGELFF. In nucleotides, the CDR3 is TGTGCCAGTAAAAACGGATTATTGTGGACAGGGAACACCGGGGAGCTGTTTTTT.

The chain couples TRBV2 to TRBJ2-3, with 10 positions matching TRBD1. Trimming at V came to 4 bases and at J to 7 bases, leaving 5 bases not matched to a gene. Germline assignment: CDR1 SNHLY and CDR2 FYNNEI. The CDR3 has 14 amino acids. CDR3 DNA: TGTGCCAGCAGTGGACAGGGGGCAGAGAATACGCAGTATTTT. Translation gives CASSGQGAENTQYF.